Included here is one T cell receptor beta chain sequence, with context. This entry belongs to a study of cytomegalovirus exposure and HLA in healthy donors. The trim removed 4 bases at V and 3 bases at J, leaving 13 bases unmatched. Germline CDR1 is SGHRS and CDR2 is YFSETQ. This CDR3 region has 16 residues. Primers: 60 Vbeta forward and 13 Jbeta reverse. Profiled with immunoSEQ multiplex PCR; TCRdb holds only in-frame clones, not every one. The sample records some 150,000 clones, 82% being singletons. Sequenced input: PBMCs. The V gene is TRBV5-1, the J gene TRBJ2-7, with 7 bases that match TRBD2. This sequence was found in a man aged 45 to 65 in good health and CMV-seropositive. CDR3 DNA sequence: TGCGCCAGCAGCCCGACGCCTAGCGGCCCGTTCTACGAGCAGTACTTC. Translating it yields CASSPTPSGPFYEQYF.